This paragraph reports one T cell receptor beta chain. The sample comes from a study of blood T cell repertoires in COVID-19. The age range of participants was 18 to 89 years, with residence in some 25 US areas. Per the study methods: Cell counts per sample came from amplifying reference gene primers. Profiling relied on immunoSEQ multiplex PCR, and the TCRdb table lists in-frame clones only, not all of them. V, J and clone size are taken as reported in that table, and D and trimming were inferred from the DNA itself. The table includes 450,000 to 600,000 clones, around 90% detected once. The origin of this receptor is a woman aged 18-30 years who had recovered from COVID-19. Input material: PBMCs or T cells enriched from blood (not recorded which).

CDR3 DNA sequence: TGCGCCAGCAGCCAAGAACCCCGGGTGGGGGGCACTGAAGCTTTCTTT. Encoded protein: CASSQEPRVGGTEAFF. The chain joins TRBV4-1 to TRBJ1-1; weak D call: TRBD1 (5 bases). The CDR3 extends over 16 amino acids. Germline CDR1 is MGHRA and CDR2 is YSYEKL. Trimming left V 0 bases short and J 4 bases short, with 15 bases between.